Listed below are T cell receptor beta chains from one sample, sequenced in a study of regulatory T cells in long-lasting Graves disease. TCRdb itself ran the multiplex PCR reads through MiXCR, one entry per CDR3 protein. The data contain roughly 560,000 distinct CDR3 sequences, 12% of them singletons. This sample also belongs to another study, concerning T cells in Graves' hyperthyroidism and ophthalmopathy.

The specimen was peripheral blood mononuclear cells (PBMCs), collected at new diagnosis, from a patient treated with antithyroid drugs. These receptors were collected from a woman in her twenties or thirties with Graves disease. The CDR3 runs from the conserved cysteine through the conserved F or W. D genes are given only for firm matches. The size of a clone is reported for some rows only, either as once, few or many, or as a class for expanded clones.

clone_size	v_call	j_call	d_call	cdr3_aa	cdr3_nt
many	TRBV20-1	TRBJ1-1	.	CSARVGRGNTEAFF	TGCAGTGCTAGAGTCGGCAGGGGGAACACTGAAGCTTTCTTT
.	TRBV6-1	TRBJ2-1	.	CASTRVNEQFF	TGTGCCAGCACCCGGGTAAATGAGCAGTTCTTC
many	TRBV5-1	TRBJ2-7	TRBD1	CASSGPGQPYEQYF	TGCGCCAGCAGCGGACCGGGACAGCCTTACGAGCAGTACTTC
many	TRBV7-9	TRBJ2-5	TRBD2	CASSFHLAGGAETQYF	TGTGCCAGCAGCTTCCACCTAGCGGGAGGAGCAGAGACCCAGTACTTC
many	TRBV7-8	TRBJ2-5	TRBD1	CASLQDRQETQYF	TGTGCCAGCCTCCAGGACAGGCAAGAGACCCAGTACTTC
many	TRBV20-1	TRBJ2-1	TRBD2	CSAREGLAYNEQFF	TGCAGTGCTAGAGAGGGACTAGCCTACAATGAGCAGTTCTTC
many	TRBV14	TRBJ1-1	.	CASSQGRPLVNTEAFF	TGTGCCAGCAGCCAAGGTCGCCCGCTGGTGAACACTGAAGCTTTCTTT
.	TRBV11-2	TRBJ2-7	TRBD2	CASSFIAGGSEQYF	TGTGCCAGCAGCTTTATAGCGGGAGGTTCTGAGCAGTACTTC
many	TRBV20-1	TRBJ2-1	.	CSASGVWEQFF	TGCAGTGCTAGCGGGGTTTGGGAGCAGTTCTTC
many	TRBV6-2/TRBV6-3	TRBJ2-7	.	CASSLAGLAHEQYF	TGTGCCAGCAGTTTAGCAGGGCTAGCCCACGAGCAGTACTTC
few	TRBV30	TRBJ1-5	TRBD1	CAWGLRRQGETYSNQPQHF	TGTGCCTGGGGGCTGAGGCGACAGGGGGAAACTTATAGCAATCAGCCCCAGCATTTT
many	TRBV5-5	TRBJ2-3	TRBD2	CASSSSTSGSYTQYF	TGTGCCAGCAGCTCGTCGACTAGCGGGAGTTATACGCAGTATTTT
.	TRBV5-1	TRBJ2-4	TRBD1	CASSPGTVPLLAKNIQYF	TGCGCCAGCAGCCCTGGGACAGTACCCCTCTTGGCCAAAAACATTCAGTACTTC
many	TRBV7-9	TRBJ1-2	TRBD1	CASSFSSRQGDYGYTF	TGTGCCAGCAGCTTCTCTTCTCGACAGGGTGACTATGGCTACACCTTC
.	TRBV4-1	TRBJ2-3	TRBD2	CASSRLLGTSRYYRPDTQYF	TGCGCCAGCAGCCGGTTATTAGGGACTAGCAGGTATTATCGGCCAGATACGCAGTATTTT
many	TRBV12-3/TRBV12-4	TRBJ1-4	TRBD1	CASSPTVPGQVKKLFF	TGTGCCAGCAGTCCAACGGTCCCGGGACAGGTTAAAAAACTGTTTTTT
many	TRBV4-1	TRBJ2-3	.	CASSPTAGFTDTQYF	TGCGCCAGCAGCCCAACTGCCGGGTTCACAGATACGCAGTATTTT
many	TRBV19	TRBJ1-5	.	CASSSQKRSNQPQHF	TGTGCCAGTAGTTCCCAAAAAAGGAGCAATCAGCCCCAGCATTTT
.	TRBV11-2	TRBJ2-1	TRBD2	CVSSPSGTYNEQFF	TGTGTCAGCAGTCCTAGCGGAACCTACAATGAGCAGTTCTTC
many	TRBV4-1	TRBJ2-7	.	CASSQIFGSIHEQYF	TGCGCCAGCAGCCAGATTTTTGGATCGATCCACGAGCAGTACTTC
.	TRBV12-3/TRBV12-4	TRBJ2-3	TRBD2	CASSLGLAGPTDTQYF	TGTGCCAGCAGTTTGGGACTAGCGGGCCCCACAGATACGCAGTATTTT
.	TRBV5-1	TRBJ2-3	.	CASSLGVEWVQDTQYF	TGCGCCAGCAGCTTGGGTGTGGAATGGGTCCAAGATACGCAGTATTTT
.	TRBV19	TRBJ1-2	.	CASRRPTGFYGYTF	TGTGCCAGTAGGCGCCCCACAGGGTTCTATGGCTACACCTTC